A single sample gave rise to the 5 T cell receptor beta chains below, sequenced in a study of blood T cells in healthy people across ages. Using a J-beta primer mix together with a sample-barcoded 5' primer, a second PCR was run for roughly 6 to 12 cycles. From the 5' RACE reads, TCRdb called clonotypes with MiXCR, one entry per CDR3 protein. Among 800,000 or so distinct CDR3 sequences listed, approximately 25% were seen once. The sample was also reused in another study, on T cells of mothers and their children.

What was sequenced was blood. These receptors were obtained from a boy between 5 and 17 years old in good health.

This clonotype has a handful of counts. The V and J genes are TRBV11-2 and TRBJ2-3; D is unclear. Germline V gives CDR1 SGHAT, CDR2 FQNNGV. The CDR3 has 13 residues. The V and J ends lost 0 bases and 13 bases respectively, with 14 bases between them. The DNA of the CDR3 is TGTGCCAGCAGCTTAGATACGGCCTATCGGGAGTATTTT. Translating gives CASSLDTAYREYF.

In its sample, this clonotype was seen a few times. The V call is TRBV7-9, the J call TRBJ2-5; D not resolved. V was shortened by 5 bases and J by 5 bases, with 9 bases between the two germline ends. The V gene's germline CDR1 is SEHNR and CDR2 FQNEAQ (reference sequence). The CDR3 extends over 12 amino acids. CDR3 loop: CASSIDTETQYF. The CDR3 bases are TGTGCCAGCAGCATAGACACGGAGACCCAGTACTTC.

CDR3 in DNA: TGTGCCACCAGCAGAGATACCGGGTATGGCTACACCTTC. This encodes CATSRDTGYGYTF. V gene TRBV15 combines with J gene TRBJ1-2; the D is unclear. The CDR3 extends over 13 amino acids. CDR1 and CDR2 from the germline V gene are LNHNV and YYDKDF (reference sequence). The ends were cut back, 0 bases at V and 5 bases at J, with 7 bases in the middle.

The chain recombines TRBV11-2 with TRBJ2-7; D is unresolved. This CDR3 spans 15 amino acids. Germline CDR1 is SGHAT and CDR2 is FQNNGV. Trimming cost V 1 base and J 0 bases, with 10 bases left between them. CDR3 nucleotides: TGTGCCAGCAGCTTAGGGTGGATAGTCTCCTACGAGCAGTACTTC. It is translated as CASSLGWIVSYEQYF. Together with reference TRBV11-2 and TRBJ2-7, the CDR3 gives the full variable domain: EAGVAQSPRYKIIEKRQSVAFWCNPISGHATLYWYQQILGQGPKLLIQFQNNGVVDDSQLPKDRFSAERLKGVDSTLKIQPAKLEDSAVYLCASSLGWIVSYEQYFGPGTRLTVT.

This clonotype occurred a few times. This rearrangement joins TRBV29-1 to TRBJ2-7; 7 nucleotides match TRBD2. The CDR3 consists of 15 residues. CDR1 is SQVTM, CDR2 ANQGSEA, per germline. V dropped 0 bases and J dropped 0; count of bases not matched to a gene: 5. CDR3 protein: CSVEDGAGDSYEQYF. DNA of the CDR3: TGCAGCGTTGAAGATGGGGCGGGAGACTCCTACGAGCAGTACTTC.